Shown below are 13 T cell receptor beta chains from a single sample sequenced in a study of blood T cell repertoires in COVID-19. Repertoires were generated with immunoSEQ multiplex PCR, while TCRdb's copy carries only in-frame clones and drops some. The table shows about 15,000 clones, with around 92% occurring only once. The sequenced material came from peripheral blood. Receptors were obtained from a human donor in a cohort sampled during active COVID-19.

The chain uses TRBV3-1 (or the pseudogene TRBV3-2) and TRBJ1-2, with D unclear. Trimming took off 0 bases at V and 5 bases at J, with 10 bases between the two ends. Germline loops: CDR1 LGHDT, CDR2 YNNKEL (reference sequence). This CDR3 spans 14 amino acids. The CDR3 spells CASSQDKQFYGYTF. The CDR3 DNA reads TGTGCCAGCAGCCAAGATAAACAGTTTTATGGCTACACCTTC.

The CDR3 DNA is TGTGCCAGCAGCGTAGCCCCAGGGCAAGAGACCCAGTACTTC. This gives the protein CASSVAPGQETQYF. The J gene is TRBJ2-5, the V gene TRBV9; D is perhaps TRBD1 (5 bases). Germline V CDR1 and CDR2: SGDLS, YYNGEE. The CDR3 is 14 residues long. V was cut by 0 bases and J by 2 bases, with 8 bases left in between.

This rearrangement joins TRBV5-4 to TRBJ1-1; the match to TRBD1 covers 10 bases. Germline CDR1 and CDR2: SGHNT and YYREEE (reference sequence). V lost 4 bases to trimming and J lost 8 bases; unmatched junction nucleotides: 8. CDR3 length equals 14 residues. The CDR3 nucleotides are TGTGCCAGCAGCGCCCGACAGGGGGCTCCCGAAGCTTTCTTT. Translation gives CASSARQGAPEAFF.

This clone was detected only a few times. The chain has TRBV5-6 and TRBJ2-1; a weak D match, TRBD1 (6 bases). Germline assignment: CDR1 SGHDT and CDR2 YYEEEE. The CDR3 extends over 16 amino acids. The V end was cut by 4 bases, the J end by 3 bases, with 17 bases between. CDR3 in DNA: TGTGCCAGCAGCCACGGACAGCCCAGAGTCTACAATGAGCAGTTCTTC. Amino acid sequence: CASSHGQPRVYNEQFF. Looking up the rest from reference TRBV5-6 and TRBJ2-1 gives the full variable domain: DAGVTQSPTHLIKTRGQQVTLRCSPKSGHDTVSWYQQALGQGPQFIFQYYEEEERQRGNFPDRFSGHQFPNYSSELNVNALLLGDSALYLCASSHGQPRVYNEQFFGPGTRLTVL.

CDR3 DNA: TGTGCCAGCAGTTACCCAAGCTTGGCAGATACGCAGTATTTT. Its protein is CASSYPSLADTQYF. This rearrangement joins TRBV6-6 to TRBJ2-3; D is undetermined. Trimming pared 2 bases from V and 4 bases from J, leaving 10 bases between. Germline CDR1 is MNHNY and CDR2 is SVGAGI (reference sequence). The CDR3 spans 14 residues.

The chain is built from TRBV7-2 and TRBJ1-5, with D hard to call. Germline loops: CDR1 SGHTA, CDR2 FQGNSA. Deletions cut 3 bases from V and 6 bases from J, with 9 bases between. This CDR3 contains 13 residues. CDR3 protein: CASSFDRGQPQHF. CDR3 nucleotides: TGTGCCAGCAGCTTCGATCGGGGTCAGCCCCAGCATTTT.

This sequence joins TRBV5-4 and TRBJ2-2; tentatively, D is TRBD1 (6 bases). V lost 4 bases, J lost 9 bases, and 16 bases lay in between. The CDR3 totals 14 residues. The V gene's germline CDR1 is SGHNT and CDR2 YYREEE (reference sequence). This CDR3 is CASSPIQGAWELFF. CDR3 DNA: TGTGCCAGCAGCCCTATACAGGGTGCCTGGGAGCTGTTTTTT.

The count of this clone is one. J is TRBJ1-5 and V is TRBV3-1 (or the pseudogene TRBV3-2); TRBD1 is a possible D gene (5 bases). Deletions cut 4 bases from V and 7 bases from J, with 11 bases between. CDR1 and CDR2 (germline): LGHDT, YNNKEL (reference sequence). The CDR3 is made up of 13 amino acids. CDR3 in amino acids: CASSPAGRQPQHF. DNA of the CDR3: TGTGCCAGCAGCCCTGCGGGGCGACAGCCCCAGCATTTT.

CDR3 sequence: CAIPGQGESGANVLTF. The CDR3 bases are TGTGCCATCCCGGGACAGGGGGAATCTGGGGCCAACGTCCTGACTTTC. The chain uses TRBV24-1 and TRBJ2-6; 11 positions agree with TRBD1. There are 16 residues in the CDR3. Trimming took 11 bases from V and 1 from J; bases not matched to a gene: 6. The germline gives CDR1 KGHDR, CDR2 SFDVKD.

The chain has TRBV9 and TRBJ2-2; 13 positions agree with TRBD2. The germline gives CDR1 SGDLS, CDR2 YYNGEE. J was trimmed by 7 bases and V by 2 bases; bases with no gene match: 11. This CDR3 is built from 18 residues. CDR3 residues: CASSVTSGGAAVGGELFF. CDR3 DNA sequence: TGTGCCAGCAGCGTCACTAGCGGGGGGGCCGCTGTGGGCGGGGAGCTGTTTTTT.

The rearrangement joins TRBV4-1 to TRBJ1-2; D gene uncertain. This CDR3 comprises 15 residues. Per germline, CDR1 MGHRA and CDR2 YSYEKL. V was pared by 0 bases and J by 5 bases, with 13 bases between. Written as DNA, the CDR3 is TGCGCCAGCAGCCAAGATTTGGGCAGTGGGTATGGCTACACCTTC. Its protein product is CASSQDLGSGYGYTF.

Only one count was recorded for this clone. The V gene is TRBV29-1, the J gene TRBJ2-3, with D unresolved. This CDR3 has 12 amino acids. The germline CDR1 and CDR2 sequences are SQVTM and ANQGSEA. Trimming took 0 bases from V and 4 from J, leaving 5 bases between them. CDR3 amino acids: CSVEESADTQYF. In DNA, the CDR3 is TGCAGCGTTGAAGAGAGTGCAGATACGCAGTATTTT.

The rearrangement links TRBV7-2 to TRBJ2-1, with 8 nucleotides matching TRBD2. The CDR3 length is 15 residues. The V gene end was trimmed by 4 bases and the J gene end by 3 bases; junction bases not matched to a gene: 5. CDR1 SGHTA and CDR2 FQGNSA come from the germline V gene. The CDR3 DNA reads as TGTGCCAGCAGCTCCCCGCGGGGGGACTACAATGAGCAGTTCTTC. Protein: CASSSPRGDYNEQFF.